This passage covers 8 T cell receptor beta chains from one sample sequenced in a study of blood T cell repertoires in COVID-19. Sequencing used immunoSEQ multiplex PCR; TCRdb keeps in-frame clones, though not all of them. Found here are fewer than 350,000 clones, 75% to 90% of them singletons; the top ten hold around 13%. Sequenced material: peripheral blood. These receptors were collected from a woman in her seventies with COVID-19, enrolled during active disease.

This chain links TRBV24-1 with TRBJ1-2, with D possibly being TRBD1 (6 bases). This CDR3 has 14 residues. The germline gives CDR1 KGHDR, CDR2 SFDVKD. The V and J ends lost 5 bases and 8 bases respectively, with 17 bases between them. Here the CDR3 reads CATSGVGGARGYTF. The CDR3 bases are TGTGCCACCAGTGGGGTAGGGGGGGCGCGCGGCTACACCTTC.

The J gene is TRBJ2-4, the V gene TRBV9, with 7 bases fitting TRBD1. The CDR3 sequence is 14 residues long. V was clipped by 4 bases and J by 8 bases; unmatched bases: 9. Germline values: CDR1 SGDLS, CDR2 YYNGEE. The CDR3 region is CASSPGTVGDIQYF. The CDR3 region has the DNA TGTGCCAGCAGCCCAGGGACAGTCGGCGACATTCAGTACTTC.

Many counts were recorded for this clone. This chain connects TRBV5-4 to TRBJ1-6; D is ambiguous. V lost 0 bases and J 7 bases, leaving 14 bases between the germline ends. This CDR3 is built from 16 residues. Per germline, CDR1 SGHNT and CDR2 YYREEE (reference sequence). The CDR3 DNA sequence: TGTGCCAGCAGCTTGGAATCCCCGGGTTCGAATTCACCCCTCCACTTT. Encoded protein: CASSLESPGSNSPLHF.

The V call is TRBV18, the J call TRBJ1-2; a weak D match, TRBD1 (5 bases). This CDR3 has 12 residues. Germline CDR1 KGHSH, CDR2 LQKENI. V was pared by 2 bases and J by 7 bases, with 8 bases between. This chain's CDR3 is CASSPGASGYTF. CDR3 coding DNA: TGTGCCAGCTCACCAGGGGCGTCTGGCTACACCTTC.

This chain uses TRBV2 with TRBJ1-1, with a possible D match to TRBD1 (6 bases). The CDR3 is made up of 13 amino acids. V lost 3 bases, J lost 4 bases, and 9 bases lay in between. Looked up from germline, CDR1 is SNHLY and CDR2 is FYNNEI. CDR3 sequence reads: CASSEGAGTEAFF. The CDR3 DNA follows: TGTGCCAGCAGTGAGGGGGCCGGCACTGAAGCTTTCTTT.

This chain's CDR3 is CASNGGSYEQYF. CDR3 coding DNA: TGTGCCAGCAACGGGGGGTCCTACGAGCAGTACTTC. The chain employs TRBV11-2 and TRBJ2-7; 7 positions agree with TRBD2. Germline loops: CDR1 SGHAT, CDR2 FQNNGV. V trimming: 7 bases; J trimming: 1 base; junction bases outside the gene matches: 1. The length of the CDR3 is 12 residues.

This rearrangement joins TRBV6-5 to TRBJ2-3, with 8 bases identical to TRBD1. Per the germline V gene, CDR1 is MNHEY and CDR2 is SVGAGI. Unmatched junction bases numbered 9, after V lost 7 bases and J lost 6 bases. The CDR3 sequence is 14 residues long. Here the CDR3 DNA reads TGTGCCAGCAATCTTATACAGGGGGTCGATACGCAGTATTTT. Translated: CASNLIQGVDTQYF.

V gene TRBV5-6 combines with J gene TRBJ1-6; 8 positions agree with TRBD1. The V and J ends lost 0 bases and 6 bases, in that order; junction bases with no gene match: 2. The germline CDR1 and CDR2 sequences are SGHDT and YYEEEE. The CDR3 is 15 amino acids. The CDR3 sequence is CASSLDGQGNSPLHF. The CDR3 DNA reads as TGTGCCAGCAGCTTGGATGGACAGGGTAATTCACCCCTCCACTTT. Full variable domain (rest looked up from reference TRBV5-6 and TRBJ1-6): DAGVTQSPTHLIKTRGQQVTLRCSPKSGHDTVSWYQQALGQGPQFIFQYYEEEERQRGNFPDRFSGHQFPNYSSELNVNALLLGDSALYLCASSLDGQGNSPLHFGNGTRLTVT.